These 23 T cell receptor beta chains originate from one sample sequenced in a study of blood T cell repertoires in COVID-19. The table came from immunoSEQ multiplex PCR; TCRdb's copy has only in-frame clones and leaves some out. The table includes fewer than 350,000 clones, 85% detected once. Sequenced input: PBMCs or T cells enriched from blood (not recorded which). The origin of the receptors is a woman between 50 and 59 years old who had recovered from COVID-19.

The chain recombines TRBV30 with TRBJ1-2, with 7 bases that match TRBD1. The germline V gene encodes CDR1 GTSNPN and CDR2 SVGIG (reference sequence). J gave up 8 bases and V 3 bases, and 12 bases lay outside the gene matches. The CDR3 loop spans 14 amino acids. CDR3 loop: CAWRGGSTLEGYTF. In DNA, the CDR3 is TGTGCCTGGAGAGGGGGCAGTACCTTAGAAGGCTACACCTTC.

The chain is built from TRBV9 and TRBJ1-5; D not certain. The ends were cut back, 4 bases at V and 3 bases at J, with 14 bases in the middle. In germline, CDR1 is SGDLS, CDR2 YYNGEE. The CDR3 contains 15 residues. Written as DNA, the CDR3 is TGTGCCAGCAGCCCCTCTGGGGAGGACAATCAGCCCCAGCATTTT. This sequence encodes CASSPSGEDNQPQHF. The full variable domain, in which reference TRBV9 and TRBJ1-5 provide the parts outside the CDR3, is DSGVTQTPKHLITATGQRVTLRCSPRSGDLSVYWYQQSLDQGLQFLIQYYNGEERAKGNILERFSAQQFPDLHSELNLSSLELGDSALYFCASSPSGEDNQPQHFGDGTRLSIL.

This rearrangement joins TRBV29-1 to TRBJ1-5, with D hard to call. V was shortened by 4 bases and J by 7 bases, with 14 bases between the two germline ends. The CDR3 consists of 13 residues. Per the germline V gene, CDR1 is SQVTM and CDR2 is ANQGSEA. The CDR3 reads CSVVLGEAQPQHF. As DNA, the CDR3 is TGCAGCGTTGTACTGGGTGAGGCCCAGCCCCAGCATTTT.

This sequence joins TRBV7-9 and TRBJ1-5; possible D gene TRBD1, 5 bases. This CDR3 region has 17 residues. Germline V gene sequence: CDR1 SEHNR, CDR2 FQNEAQ (reference sequence). Trimming removed 5 bases from V and 0 bases from J, with 17 bases in between. For the CDR3, the DNA is TGTGCCAGCAGCGCTTCTTGGAGGGGAGATAGCAATCAGCCCCAGCATTTT. It encodes CASSASWRGDSNQPQHF.

This clone was seen a single time. The chain is built from TRBV5-1 and TRBJ1-1; D is unclear. The V gene's germline CDR1 is SGHRS and CDR2 YFSETQ. This CDR3 has 15 amino acids. V was clipped by 3 bases and J by 0 bases, with 12 bases between them. The CDR3 nucleotides read TGCGCCAGCAGCTGGGGAGGCGGGTTGAACACTGAAGCTTTCTTT. It yields the protein CASSWGGGLNTEAFF. Full variable domain (missing parts from reference TRBV5-1 and TRBJ1-1): KAGVTQTPRYLIKTRGQQVTLSCSPISGHRSVSWYQQTPGQGLQFLFEYFSETQRNKGNFPGRFSGRQFSNSRSEMNVSTLELGDSALYLCASSWGGGLNTEAFFGQGTRLTVV.

V usage is TRBV29-1 and J usage is TRBJ1-2, with D possibly TRBD1 on 6 matching bases. V was shortened by 3 bases and J by 3 bases, with 11 bases between the two germline ends. The CDR3 runs 13 residues. Germline values: CDR1 SQVTM, CDR2 ANQGSEA. The CDR3 protein is CSVDGDNHYGYTF. CDR3 sequence (DNA): TGCAGCGTTGATGGGGACAATCACTATGGCTACACCTTC. The whole variable domain, filled in from reference TRBV29-1 and TRBJ1-2, reads SAVISQKPSRDICQRGTSLTIQCQVDSQVTMMFWYRQQPGQSLTLIATANQGSEATYESGFVIDKFPISRPNLTFSTLTVSNMSPEDSSIYLCSVDGDNHYGYTFGSGTRLTVV.

This chain connects TRBV3-1 (or the pseudogene TRBV3-2) to TRBJ2-1; 9 bases are shared with TRBD2. CDR3 length: 17 residues. Germline CDR1 reads LGHDT; CDR2 reads YNNKEL (reference sequence). V lost 0 bases, J lost 3 bases, and 6 bases stayed unmatched. The CDR3 coding sequence is TGTGCCAGCAGCCAAGATCCAGGGCGGGGGGGCTACAATGAGCAGTTCTTC. The encoded protein is CASSQDPGRGGYNEQFF.

The rearrangement joins TRBV20-1 to TRBJ2-5, with D perhaps matching TRBD1 (5 bases). CDR1 DFQATT and CDR2 SNEGSKA come from the germline V gene (reference sequence). The CDR3 consists of 15 residues. Between the trimmed V and J ends, which lost 3 bases and 6 bases, there was a span of 20 bases. The CDR3 region has the DNA TGCAGTGCTAGTGGTGGCAGGGTGGGTTCGAAGACCCAGTACTTC. Protein: CSASGGRVGSKTQYF.

The rearrangement links TRBV6-6 to TRBJ2-2; 8 bases align to TRBD1. This CDR3 contains 17 residues. J was trimmed by 5 bases and V by 5 bases; bases with no gene match: 13. CDR1 and CDR2 from the germline V gene are MNHNY and SVGAGI (reference sequence). The CDR3 sequence is CASSPPSGQGVTGELFF. CDR3 coding DNA: TGTGCCAGCAGTCCCCCCTCAGGACAGGGAGTAACCGGGGAGCTGTTTTTT.

CDR3 region: CASSWDSLFYEQYF. The CDR3, as DNA: TGCGCCAGCAGCTGGGACAGTCTATTCTACGAGCAGTACTTC. This rearrangement joins TRBV5-1 to TRBJ2-7, with 7 bases lining up with TRBD1. The J segment lost 3 bases and the V segment lost 3 bases, leaving 6 bases of the junction unmatched. CDR1 and CDR2 (germline): SGHRS, YFSETQ. The CDR3 extends over 14 amino acids.

This chain links TRBV28 with TRBJ2-3, with 8 bases that match TRBD2. V shed 6 bases and J 0 bases; nucleotides not matched to a gene: 5. The germline gives CDR1 MDHEN, CDR2 SYDVKM. CDR3 length: 15 residues. The CDR3 region is CASRGGGTSTDTQYF. The CDR3 bases are TGTGCCAGCAGGGGCGGGGGGACGAGCACAGATACGCAGTATTTT.

CDR3 in DNA: TGTGCCAGCAGTTTTTTGCAGGGGAACACTGAAGCTTTCTTT. Protein: CASSFLQGNTEAFF. This chain uses TRBV27 with TRBJ1-1, with a possible D match to TRBD1 (5 bases). V lost 3 bases and J 1 base, leaving 9 bases between the germline ends. CDR3 length: 14 residues. Germline V lookup: CDR1 MNHEY, CDR2 SMNVEV (reference sequence).

The genes are TRBV7-9 and TRBJ2-4; D is undetermined. Germline-derived CDR1 and CDR2 are SEHNR and FQNEAQ (reference sequence). Between the trimmed V and J ends, which lost 2 bases and 8 bases, there was a span of 10 bases. This CDR3 is built from 13 residues. CDR3 sequence: CASSLSVGDIQYF. In DNA, the CDR3 is TGTGCCAGCAGCTTAAGTGTTGGAGACATTCAGTACTTC.

The chain couples TRBV29-1 to TRBJ1-1, with TRBD1 matching over 7 bases. The CDR3 is 14 amino acids. J gave up 0 bases and V 4 bases, and 5 bases lay outside the gene matches. Germline V gene data show CDR1 as SQVTM and CDR2 as ANQGSEA. The CDR3 sequence: CSVGGDRLNTEAFF. In DNA, the CDR3 is TGCAGCGTTGGGGGGGACAGATTGAACACTGAAGCTTTCTTT.

The chain recombines TRBV5-1 with TRBJ2-7; D possibly corresponds to TRBD1 (5 bases). V lost 0 bases to trimming and J lost 5 bases, with 6 bases between them. Germline V CDR1 and CDR2: SGHRS, YFSETQ. The CDR3 spans 12 residues. The CDR3 nucleotides read TGCGCCAGCAGCTTGGGGGGCCACGAGCAGTACTTC. This codes for CASSLGGHEQYF. Looking up the rest from reference TRBV5-1 and TRBJ2-7 gives the full variable domain: KAGVTQTPRYLIKTRGQQVTLSCSPISGHRSVSWYQQTPGQGLQFLFEYFSETQRNKGNFPGRFSGRQFSNSRSEMNVSTLELGDSALYLCASSLGGHEQYFGPGTRLTVT.

The CDR3 is CASSPGGETGTQYF. CDR3 sequence (DNA): TGTGCCAGCAGCCCCGGGGGGGAGACGGGGACCCAGTACTTC. The chain employs TRBV13 and TRBJ2-5; 8 nucleotides line up with TRBD2. The CDR3 loop spans 14 amino acids. Germline V gives CDR1 PRHDT, CDR2 FYEKMQ (reference sequence). Trimming removed 5 bases from V and 7 bases from J; junction bases left unmatched: 9.

This clone was detected once. The J gene is TRBJ2-3, the V gene TRBV28; 8 bases map to TRBD1. Germline CDR1 is MDHEN and CDR2 is SYDVKM. V gave up 3 bases and J gave up 2 bases; unmatched junction bases: 7. The CDR3 length is 16 residues. CDR3 amino acids: CASSFIGQGSTDTQYF. The CDR3, as DNA: TGTGCCAGCAGTTTCATAGGACAGGGATCCACAGATACGCAGTATTTT.

CDR3 sequence (DNA): TGTGCCAGCAGCCTGACAGGGGTTGCTTCACCCCTCCACTTT. Amino acids: CASSLTGVASPLHF. This chain connects TRBV5-4 to TRBJ1-6; TRBD1 matches 8 bases. Germline assignment: CDR1 SGHNT and CDR2 YYREEE (reference sequence). V trimming: 4 bases; J trimming: 9 bases; junction bases outside the gene matches: 6. CDR3 size: 14 residues.

This chain joins TRBV5-1 and TRBJ2-7; 8 bases are shared with TRBD1. The V and J ends lost 0 bases and 3 bases, in that order; junction bases with no gene match: 5. Germline lookup yields CDR1 SGHRS and CDR2 YFSETQ. The CDR3 has 15 residues. In DNA, the CDR3 is TGCGCCAGCAGCTTGGCTATGGACAGGGTCTACGAGCAGTACTTC. Amino acids: CASSLAMDRVYEQYF. The full variable domain, in which reference TRBV5-1 and TRBJ2-7 provide the parts outside the CDR3, is KAGVTQTPRYLIKTRGQQVTLSCSPISGHRSVSWYQQTPGQGLQFLFEYFSETQRNKGNFPGRFSGRQFSNSRSEMNVSTLELGDSALYLCASSLAMDRVYEQYFGPGTRLTVT.

The gene calls are TRBV7-9 and TRBJ2-3; TRBD2 matches 8 bases. Germline V gene sequence: CDR1 SEHNR, CDR2 FQNEAQ (reference sequence). The CDR3 spans 15 residues. The V segment lost 4 bases and the J segment 2 bases; nucleotides outside the gene matches: 5. The CDR3 DNA reads TGTGCCAGCAGCTCAGGACTAGCTCACACAGATACGCAGTATTTT. It specifies CASSSGLAHTDTQYF.

Here the CDR3 reads CSVERYDQSGTYEQYF. In DNA, the CDR3 is TGCAGCGTTGAACGGTACGACCAGAGCGGGACCTACGAGCAGTACTTC. The chain couples TRBV29-1 to TRBJ2-7; 7 bases fit TRBD2. Germline V CDR1 and CDR2: SQVTM, ANQGSEA. CDR3 length: 16 residues. The V segment lost 2 bases and the J segment 2 bases; nucleotides outside the gene matches: 12.

The chain uses TRBV3-1 (or the pseudogene TRBV3-2) and TRBJ2-7; TRBD1 matches at 7 bases. J was trimmed by 4 bases and V by 4 bases; bases with no gene match: 4. The length of the CDR3 is 13 residues. Germline assignment: CDR1 LGHDT and CDR2 YNNKEL (reference sequence). The CDR3 region has the DNA TGTGCCAGCAGCCGAGGACAGGAGTACGAGCAGTACTTC. Its translation: CASSRGQEYEQYF.

This clone is a singleton in its sample. J is TRBJ2-5 and V is TRBV28, with TRBD1 matching over 9 bases. Trimming at V came to 4 bases and at J to 3 bases, leaving 9 bases not matched to a gene. CDR3 length equals 16 residues. Per germline, CDR1 MDHEN and CDR2 SYDVKM. The DNA of the CDR3 is TGTGCCAGCAGTTCAGCTGGGACAGGGAAAAAAGAGACCCAGTACTTC. It specifies CASSSAGTGKKETQYF.